This entry lists 25 T cell receptor beta chains sequenced from one sample in a study of cytomegalovirus exposure and HLA in healthy donors. PCR employed 60 Vbeta and 13 Jbeta primers. Produced via immunoSEQ multiplex PCR; TCRdb's table is partial and in-frame only. The sample holds approximately 140,000 clones, more than 65% seen once. Sequenced: PBMCs. All receptors derive from a man between 45 and 60 years old in good health and CMV-seropositive.

This clone was counted between two and nine times. V is TRBV30 and J is TRBJ1-6; tentative D call: TRBD1 (6 bases). This CDR3 contains 18 residues. V dropped 2 bases and J dropped 9 bases, with 26 bases sitting between them. The germline gives CDR1 GTSNPN, CDR2 SVGIG (reference sequence). CDR3 coding DNA: TGTGCCTGGAGTACTACAGGGTCCGCCTCCATAATCAGTTCACCCCTCCACTTT. Encoded protein: CAWSTTGSASIISSPLHF.

This CDR3 reads CASRLLAGKQFF. The CDR3 region has the DNA TGTGCCAGCAGGCTACTAGCGGGAAAGCAGTTCTTC. J is TRBJ2-1 and V is TRBV27; 10 bases line up with TRBD2. The CDR3 extends over 12 amino acids. CDR1 and CDR2 (germline): MNHEY, SMNVEV (reference sequence). V trimming: 6 bases; J trimming: 11 bases; junction bases outside the gene matches: 4.

The rearrangement links TRBV6-1 to TRBJ2-4; 7 bases are a match to TRBD1. Germline V CDR1 and CDR2: MNHNS, SASEGT. Trimming took 7 bases from V and 3 from J; bases not matched to a gene: 3. The CDR3 length is 13 residues. CDR3 region: CASIGTDKNIQYF. The CDR3 coding sequence is TGTGCCAGCATCGGGACAGACAAAAACATTCAGTACTTC.

This clone has only one observation. The genes are TRBV9 and TRBJ2-1; TRBD2 matches at 10 bases. Per the germline V gene, CDR1 is SGDLS and CDR2 is YYNGEE. The CDR3 length is 13 residues. Losses at the gene ends were 6 bases for V and 12 bases for J; bases not matched to a gene: 9. The CDR3 reads CASTPSGSIGQFF. CDR3 DNA: TGTGCCAGCACTCCTAGCGGGAGTATTGGGCAGTTCTTC.

This chain connects TRBV6-6 to TRBJ1-1; a possible D gene is TRBD1 (6 bases). This CDR3 is 14 amino acids long. Trimming pared 2 bases from V and 5 bases from J, leaving 12 bases between. Germline V gives CDR1 MNHNY, CDR2 SVGAGI (reference sequence). The CDR3 sequence: CASSYEGRGTEAFF. In DNA, the CDR3 is TGTGCCAGCAGTTACGAAGGCAGGGGAACTGAAGCTTTCTTT.

V and J are TRBV27 and TRBJ2-7; 9 nucleotides match TRBD2. Germline V lookup: CDR1 MNHEY, CDR2 SMNVEV (reference sequence). The CDR3 spans 16 residues. The V gene end was trimmed by 3 bases and the J gene end by 6 bases; junction bases not matched to a gene: 12. CDR3 DNA: TGTGCCAGCAGTTTGCTATCTAGCGGGACTTCCCGCGAGCAGTACTTC. Encoded protein: CASSLLSSGTSREQYF.

The chain joins TRBV25-1 to TRBJ1-2; D gene ambiguous. There are 13 residues in the CDR3. V lost 1 base and J lost 4, with 7 bases in between. Looked up from germline, CDR1 is MGHDK and CDR2 is SYGVNS. The CDR3 DNA sequence: TGTGCCAGCAGTGAATCGGGGAGCTATGGCTACACCTTC. Translating it yields CASSESGSYGYTF.

The chain combines TRBV6-1 with TRBJ2-5, with 10 positions matching TRBD2. CDR3 length equals 14 residues. J was trimmed by 5 bases and V by 3 bases; bases with no gene match: 3. The germline gives CDR1 MNHNS, CDR2 SASEGT. The DNA for the CDR3 is TGTGCCAGCAGTGATAGCGGGGGGTTCGAGACCCAGTACTTC. It codes for CASSDSGGFETQYF.

The CDR3: CASSVGQANTGELFF. The CDR3 DNA sequence: TGTGCCAGCAGCGTAGGACAAGCGAACACCGGGGAGCTGTTTTTT. The chain links TRBV9 to TRBJ2-2; D is unresolved. CDR3 length equals 15 residues. The V end was cut by 0 bases, the J end by 0 bases, with 6 bases between. Germline V CDR1 and CDR2: SGDLS, YYNGEE.

The rearrangement links TRBV28 to TRBJ1-5, with D tentatively TRBD1 (5 bases). This CDR3 contains 14 residues. Germline CDR1 reads MDHEN; CDR2 reads SYDVKM. V was pared by 6 bases and J by 3 bases, with 12 bases between. CDR3 region: CASSLDRTNQPQHF. The CDR3, as DNA: TGTGCCAGCAGCCTTGACAGAACCAATCAGCCCCAGCATTTT.

The chain recombines TRBV5-8 with TRBJ2-1; 12 bases are a match to TRBD1. This CDR3 is 17 amino acids long. Germline CDR1 and CDR2: SGHTS and YDEGEE. Germline trimming cut 0 bases from V and 7 bases from J; bases unmatched to any gene: 8. This chain's CDR3 is CASSLVRGQGAKNEQFF. CDR3 in DNA: TGTGCCAGCAGCTTGGTTAGGGGACAGGGGGCTAAAAATGAGCAGTTCTTC.

The V gene is TRBV19, the J gene TRBJ2-1; D unresolved. This CDR3 contains 15 residues. Deletions cut 5 bases from V and 0 bases from J, with 11 bases between. The germline gives CDR1 LNHDA, CDR2 SQIVND (reference sequence). In nucleotides, the CDR3 is TGTGCCAGTAGTTTTCTGTATAGCTCCTACAATGAGCAGTTCTTC. The encoded protein is CASSFLYSSYNEQFF.

The rearrangement links TRBV6-4 to TRBJ1-2; 9 bases align to TRBD1. The V and J ends lost 6 bases and 4 bases, in that order; junction bases with no gene match: 6. Germline values: CDR1 MRHNA, CDR2 SNTAGT. The CDR3 loop spans 14 amino acids. The CDR3: CASRPGTGIYGYTF. The CDR3 nucleotides read TGTGCCAGCAGACCCGGGACAGGGATCTATGGCTACACCTTC.

The rearrangement uses TRBV9 and TRBJ1-2; D remains unclear. Germline CDR1 SGDLS, CDR2 YYNGEE. The length of the CDR3 is 15 residues. V was pared by 4 bases and J by 4 bases, with 17 bases between. The CDR3 DNA sequence: TGTGCCAGCAGCTCCGCTGGGGAGAGTCCCTATGGCTACACCTTC. Amino acid sequence: CASSSAGESPYGYTF. Based on the CDR3 plus reference TRBV9 and TRBJ1-2, the full variable domain is DSGVTQTPKHLITATGQRVTLRCSPRSGDLSVYWYQQSLDQGLQFLIQYYNGEERAKGNILERFSAQQFPDLHSELNLSSLELGDSALYFCASSSAGESPYGYTFGSGTRLTVV.

V and J are TRBV11-2 and TRBJ1-4, with a possible D match to TRBD1 (5 bases). CDR3 length equals 15 residues. Germline V gene sequence: CDR1 SGHAT, CDR2 FQNNGV. The V gene lost 2 bases and the J gene lost 5 bases, with 12 bases spanning the gap. Here the CDR3 reads CASSLSSGRNEKLFF. CDR3 in DNA: TGTGCCAGCAGCTTAAGTTCAGGGCGCAATGAAAAACTGTTTTTT. The full variable domain, rest sourced from reference TRBV11-2 and TRBJ1-4, is EAGVAQSPRYKIIEKRQSVAFWCNPISGHATLYWYQQILGQGPKLLIQFQNNGVVDDSQLPKDRFSAERLKGVDSTLKIQPAKLEDSAVYLCASSLSSGRNEKLFFGSGTQLSVL.

This clone appeared a few times. The V gene is TRBV4-1, the J gene TRBJ2-7, with D maybe TRBD1 (6 bases). The CDR3 covers 15 residues. V was shortened by 1 base and J by 2 bases, with 12 bases between the two germline ends. The germline gives CDR1 MGHRA, CDR2 YSYEKL. CDR3 nucleotide sequence: TGCGCCAGCAGCCAAGTGACAGGTACTGCCTACGAGCAGTACTTC. Its translation: CASSQVTGTAYEQYF.

This chain links TRBV19 with TRBJ1-3; TRBD1 matches at 7 bases. Germline V gives CDR1 LNHDA, CDR2 SQIVND (reference sequence). V dropped 9 bases and J dropped 4; count of bases not matched to a gene: 9. The CDR3 spans 14 residues. The CDR3 loop reads CASETGSTGNTIYF. CDR3 DNA: TGTGCCAGCGAGACAGGGTCAACCGGAAACACCATATATTTT. The full variable domain, completed using reference TRBV19 and TRBJ1-3, is DGGITQSPKYLFRKEGQNVTLSCEQNLNHDAMYWYRQDPGQGLRLIYYSQIVNDFQKGDIAEGYSVSREKKESFPLTVTSAQKNPTAFYLCASETGSTGNTIYFGEGSWLTVV.

The chain couples TRBV29-1 to TRBJ1-1; TRBD1 matches 7 bases. Germline CDR1 is SQVTM and CDR2 is ANQGSEA. This CDR3 region has 14 residues. V lost 2 bases, J lost 4 bases, and 7 bases stayed unmatched. The chain's CDR3 is CSVEKGPGGTEAFF. The CDR3 DNA sequence: TGCAGCGTTGAAAAGGGCCCAGGGGGCACTGAAGCTTTCTTT.

The chain has TRBV27 and TRBJ2-7, with D perhaps matching TRBD1 (6 bases). This CDR3 spans 13 amino acids. Germline CDR1 is MNHEY and CDR2 is SMNVEV (reference sequence). Trimming removed 6 bases at V and 3 bases at J, with 12 bases between. For the CDR3, the DNA is TGTGCCAGCAGAACTTGGGACAACTACGAGCAGTACTTC. Encoded protein: CASRTWDNYEQYF.

This clone was observed a handful of times. The V call is TRBV21-1, the J call TRBJ2-6; the table gives TRBD1 as D, unverified against the DNA. TRBV21-1 is noted as a pseudogene. CDR3 length equals 21 residues. CDR3 region: CASSYTGTGVFLLSGANVLTF. The CDR3, as DNA: TGTGCCAGCAGTTACACCGGGACAGGGGTTTTCCTGCTCTCTGGGGCCAACGTCCTGACTTTC.

The chain has TRBV7-9 and TRBJ2-5, with TRBD1 matching over 8 bases. Judging by the DNA end, TRBJ2-7 fits better; the J call may be wrong. Germline V gene sequence: CDR1 SEHNR, CDR2 FQNEAQ (reference sequence). The CDR3 has 14 residues. CDR3 region: CASQGPGGPYEQYF. The DNA of the CDR3 is TGTGCCAGCCAAGGCCCAGGGGGCCCCTACGAGCAGTACTTC.

The V and J genes are TRBV18 and TRBJ1-5, with D uncertain. With 2 bases removed from V and 7 bases from J, the gap between germline ends came to 12 bases. This CDR3 has 14 residues. Germline CDR1 is KGHSH and CDR2 is LQKENI. CDR3 residues: CASSPGGFPQPQHF. CDR3 coding DNA: TGTGCCAGCTCACCAGGAGGCTTTCCACAGCCCCAGCATTTT.

The chain recombines TRBV9 with TRBJ2-2; TRBD2 is a possible D gene (6 bases). The V end was cut by 0 bases, the J end by 7 bases, with 16 bases between. CDR1 and CDR2 (germline): SGDLS, YYNGEE. The CDR3 loop spans 16 amino acids. The CDR3 reads CASSVDPRENHGELFF. The CDR3 DNA sequence: TGTGCCAGCAGCGTAGATCCTCGGGAGAACCACGGGGAGCTGTTTTTT.

The chain couples TRBV28 to TRBJ1-1; TRBD1 aligns across 7 bases. In germline, CDR1 is MDHEN, CDR2 SYDVKM. The length of the CDR3 is 12 residues. After removal of 4 bases from V and 9 bases from J, the junction contained 5 bases not matched to a gene. CDR3: CASSSDRLKAFF. CDR3 bases: TGTGCCAGCAGTTCGGACAGGTTAAAAGCTTTCTTT.

The chain employs TRBV19 and TRBJ1-5; D call uncertain. Germline CDR1 and CDR2: LNHDA and SQIVND (reference sequence). There are 13 residues in the CDR3. With 7 bases removed from V and 2 bases from J, the gap between germline ends came to 9 bases. Here the CDR3 reads CASTRLGNQPQHF. The CDR3 DNA reads as TGTGCCAGTACCAGACTTGGCAATCAGCCCCAGCATTTT.